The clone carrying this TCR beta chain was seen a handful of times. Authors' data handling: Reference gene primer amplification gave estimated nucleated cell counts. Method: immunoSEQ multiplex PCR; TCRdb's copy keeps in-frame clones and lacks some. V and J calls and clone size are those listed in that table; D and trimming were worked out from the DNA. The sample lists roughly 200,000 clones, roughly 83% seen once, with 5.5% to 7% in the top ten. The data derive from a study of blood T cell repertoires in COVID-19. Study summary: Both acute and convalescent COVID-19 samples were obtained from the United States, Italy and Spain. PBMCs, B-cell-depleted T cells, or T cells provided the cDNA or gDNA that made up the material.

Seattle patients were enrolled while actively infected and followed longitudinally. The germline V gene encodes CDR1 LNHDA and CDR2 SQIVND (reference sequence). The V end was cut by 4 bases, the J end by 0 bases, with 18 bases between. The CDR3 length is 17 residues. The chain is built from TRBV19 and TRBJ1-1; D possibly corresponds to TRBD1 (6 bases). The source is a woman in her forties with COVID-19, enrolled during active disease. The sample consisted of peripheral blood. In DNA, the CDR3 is TGTGCCAGTAGTAAACAGGGTTTTCAGGGTGTGAACACTGAAGCTTTCTTT. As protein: CASSKQGFQGVNTEAFF.